Below are 28 T cell receptor beta chains sequenced from a single sample in a study of cytomegalovirus exposure and HLA in healthy donors. The PCR had 60 Vbeta and 13 Jbeta primers. Sequencing was performed with immunoSEQ multiplex PCR; in TCRdb, only in-frame clones are kept and a portion is missing. The sample contains over 95,000 clones, around 77% of which appear only once. Material for sequencing was PBMCs. Receptor source: a woman aged 25 to 45 in good health and CMV-seropositive.

The chain carries TRBV5-1 and TRBJ1-3; 7 bases match TRBD1. J gave up 2 bases and V 2 bases, and 7 bases lay outside the gene matches. There are 16 residues in the CDR3. CDR1 is SGHRS and CDR2 is YFSETQ in the germline V gene. CDR3: CASSLSGTAAGNTIYF. CDR3 DNA: TGCGCCAGCAGCTTATCCGGGACAGCAGCTGGAAACACCATATATTTT.

This clone was picked up a small number of times. The rearrangement links TRBV7-9 to TRBJ1-4; TRBD1 aligns across 7 bases. Germline values: CDR1 SEHNR, CDR2 FQNEAQ (reference sequence). This CDR3 region has 15 residues. Trimming cost V 1 base and J 5 bases; bases outside gene matches: 4. This CDR3 reads CASSLEGGNNEKLFF. In DNA form, the CDR3 reads TGTGCCAGCAGCTTAGAAGGGGGCAACAATGAAAAACTGTTTTTT.

V usage is TRBV5-1 and J usage is TRBJ1-2; possible D gene TRBD1, 5 bases. CDR1 and CDR2 from the germline V gene are SGHRS and YFSETQ. The CDR3 contains 13 residues. V was pared by 3 bases and J by 8 bases, with 14 bases between. This CDR3 reads CASSWATEDGYTF. CDR3 sequence (DNA): TGCGCCAGCAGCTGGGCGACAGAGGACGGCTACACCTTC.

The rearrangement uses TRBV10-3 and TRBJ1-2, with 7 positions matching TRBD1. The CDR3 extends over 15 amino acids. V was clipped by 4 bases and J by 8 bases; unmatched bases: 13. Germline assignment: CDR1 ENHRY and CDR2 SYGVKD. The CDR3 protein is CAISVNTGANGGYTF. The CDR3 region has the DNA TGTGCCATCAGTGTCAACACAGGGGCGAATGGAGGCTACACCTTC.

The chain joins TRBV5-1 to TRBJ1-1; 10 bases match TRBD1. Germline assignment: CDR1 SGHRS and CDR2 YFSETQ. V shed 5 bases, J shed 5 bases, and the junction held 6 bases outside the gene matches. The CDR3 has 14 amino acids. The DNA for the CDR3 is TGCGCCAGCAGGTTTGGACAGGGGGAGACTGAAGCTTTCTTT. Its protein is CASRFGQGETEAFF.

The chain uses TRBV13 and TRBJ2-7, with a weak D call TRBD1 (6 bases). With 5 bases removed from V and 6 bases from J, the gap between germline ends came to 11 bases. This CDR3 is built from 12 residues. CDR1 is PRHDT and CDR2 is FYEKMQ in the germline V gene (reference sequence). This chain's CDR3 is CASSTVGGEQYF. CDR3 DNA: TGTGCCAGCAGCACAGTAGGGGGCGAGCAGTACTTC.

This chain links TRBV15 with TRBJ2-3; TRBD1 might be the D (6 bases). CDR1 and CDR2 (germline): LNHNV, YYDKDF (reference sequence). V was clipped by 1 base and J by 5 bases, with 16 bases between them. CDR3 length: 16 amino acids. CDR3 protein: CATSRAGNRVRDTQYF. The CDR3 DNA sequence: TGTGCCACCAGCAGAGCAGGCAACAGGGTTAGAGATACGCAGTATTTT.

This rearrangement joins TRBV4-1 to TRBJ1-2; TRBD1 matches at 10 bases. There are 15 residues in the CDR3. Per the germline V gene, CDR1 is MGHRA and CDR2 is YSYEKL. V was clipped by 2 bases and J by 8 bases; unmatched bases: 8. CDR3 in amino acids: CASSQTETGGIGYTF. CDR3 coding DNA: TGCGCCAGCAGCCAAACTGAGACAGGGGGCATCGGCTACACCTTC.

J is TRBJ1-4 and V is TRBV15, with 7 nucleotides matching TRBD1. The V gene's germline CDR1 is LNHNV and CDR2 YYDKDF (reference sequence). The ends lost 3 bases at V and 5 bases at J; junction bases unmatched: 6. The CDR3 length is 15 residues. The CDR3 region is CATSRWDSLNEKLFF. CDR3 DNA sequence: TGTGCCACCAGCAGGTGGGACAGCTTAAATGAAAAACTGTTTTTT.

This chain uses TRBV4-1 with TRBJ2-3, with D tentatively TRBD2 (6 bases). The CDR3 consists of 17 residues. Germline CDR1 MGHRA, CDR2 YSYEKL. V lost 3 bases and J lost 1, with 17 bases in between. This chain's CDR3 is CASSHDPRRGGTDTQYF. As DNA, the CDR3 is TGCGCCAGCAGCCACGACCCTAGGCGGGGAGGCACAGATACGCAGTATTTT.

In this sample, this clone turned up once. The chain joins TRBV7-9 to TRBJ2-1, with 9 bases matching TRBD1. After removal of 5 bases from V and 8 bases from J, the junction contained 13 bases not matched to a gene. This CDR3 region has 16 residues. Germline lookup yields CDR1 SEHNR and CDR2 FQNEAQ (reference sequence). CDR3 loop: CASSPGQGKTVYEQFF. CDR3 DNA: TGTGCCAGCAGCCCAGGACAGGGGAAAACGGTCTATGAGCAGTTCTTC.

This chain links TRBV6-5 with TRBJ2-1; 9 bases are shared with TRBD1. Trimming cost V 0 bases and J 9 bases; bases outside gene matches: 9. The CDR3 sequence is 16 residues long. Germline V gene lookup returns CDR1 MNHEY and CDR2 SVGAGI. The CDR3 DNA is TGTGCCAGCAGTTACTCCGAGCCCAAACAGGGGGCTGAGCAGTTCTTC. Protein: CASSYSEPKQGAEQFF.

The chain joins TRBV7-6 to TRBJ2-3, with 9 bases matching TRBD2. Trimming at V came to 0 bases and at J to 2 bases, leaving 9 bases not matched to a gene. CDR1 and CDR2 (germline): SGHVS, FNYEAQ. CDR3 length: 18 amino acids. CDR3 DNA: TGTGCCAGCAGCTTAGCACCCTGGACTAGCGACTCCACAGATACGCAGTATTTT. Encoded protein: CASSLAPWTSDSTDTQYF. Combining the CDR3 with reference TRBV7-6 and TRBJ2-3 gives the whole variable domain GAGVSQSPRYKVTKRGQDVALRCDPISGHVSLYWYRQALGQGPEFLTYFNYEAQQDKSGLPNDRFSAERPEGSISTLTIQRTEQRDSAMYRCASSLAPWTSDSTDTQYFGPGTRLTVL.

The count of this clone is one. This chain joins TRBV7-9 and TRBJ1-2; no definite D call. Germline V gene sequence: CDR1 SEHNR, CDR2 FQNEAQ (reference sequence). Trimming stripped 5 bases from V and 5 bases from J, with 9 bases between. The CDR3 has 12 residues. The CDR3 sequence is CASSPAAYGYTF. In nucleotides, the CDR3 is TGTGCCAGCAGCCCCGCGGCATATGGCTACACCTTC.

CDR3 region: CASSRNSGTGNQPQHF. For the CDR3, the DNA is TGTGCCAGCTCTCGCAACTCAGGGACTGGCAATCAGCCCCAGCATTTT. The rearrangement links TRBV18 to TRBJ1-5, with a possible D match to TRBD1 (5 bases). Trimming stripped 6 bases from V and 2 bases from J, with 17 bases between. The CDR3 extends over 16 amino acids. CDR1 and CDR2 from the germline V gene are KGHSH and LQKENI.

The chain couples TRBV6-5 to TRBJ2-7, with unresolved D. The germline gives CDR1 MNHEY, CDR2 SVGAGI. This CDR3 spans 14 amino acids. V was pared by 0 bases and J by 0 bases, with 6 bases between. CDR3 sequence (DNA): TGTGCCAGCAGTTACTCGTACAGCTCCTACGAGCAGTACTTC. Amino acid sequence: CASSYSYSSYEQYF.

The rearrangement uses TRBV4-1 and TRBJ2-6; TRBD1 matches at 8 bases. The ends lost 3 bases at V and 2 bases at J; junction bases unmatched: 9. The CDR3 is 18 amino acids. Germline assignment: CDR1 MGHRA and CDR2 YSYEKL. CDR3 bases: TGCGCCAGCAGCCAGGGGGGCAGGGGGCGAACTGGGGCCAACGTCCTGACTTTC. This translates into CASSQGGRGRTGANVLTF.

The rearrangement joins TRBV6-5 to TRBJ2-7; 8 bases are shared with TRBD1. This CDR3 is built from 16 residues. Germline CDR1 reads MNHEY; CDR2 reads SVGAGI. The trim removed 1 base at V and 0 bases at J, leaving 5 bases unmatched. CDR3 sequence (DNA): TGTGCCAGCAGTTACTACAGGGGGGCCTACTCCTACGAGCAGTACTTC. Amino acids: CASSYYRGAYSYEQYF.

This chain connects TRBV7-2 to TRBJ2-1, with TRBD2 identical over 8 bases. V lost 7 bases and J lost 3; bases outside the gene matches: 8. This CDR3 comprises 15 residues. The germline V gene encodes CDR1 SGHTA and CDR2 FQGNSA. The CDR3 reads CASIRGTSGYNEQFF. As DNA, the CDR3 is TGTGCCAGCATCAGGGGCACTAGCGGCTACAATGAGCAGTTCTTC.

The chain has TRBV15 and TRBJ2-7, with 9 bases aligning to TRBD1. V lost 3 bases and J lost 2; bases outside the gene matches: 5. Germline V lookup: CDR1 LNHNV, CDR2 YYDKDF (reference sequence). This CDR3 contains 15 residues. CDR3: CATSRERQGAYEQYF. CDR3 in DNA: TGTGCCACCAGCAGGGAAAGACAGGGGGCCTACGAGCAGTACTTC. The entire variable domain, with the rest obtained from reference TRBV15 and TRBJ2-7, is as follows: DAMVIQNPRYQVTQFGKPVTLSCSQTLNHNVMYWYQQKSSQAPKLLFHYYDKDFNNEADTPDNFQSRRPNTSFCFLDIRSPGLGDTAMYLCATSRERQGAYEQYFGPGTRLTVT.

The chain employs TRBV19 and TRBJ2-7; 7 nucleotides match TRBD2. The CDR3 runs to 16 residues. V lost 1 base and J lost 7; bases outside the gene matches: 13. The germline CDR1 and CDR2 sequences are LNHDA and SQIVND (reference sequence). The chain's CDR3 is CASSIVGDYVSGEQYF. DNA of the CDR3: TGTGCCAGTAGTATAGTGGGGGACTACGTTTCTGGAGAGCAGTACTTC.

This rearrangement joins TRBV5-5 to TRBJ2-5, with D perhaps TRBD2 (6 bases). Germline V gene data show CDR1 as SGHKS and CDR2 as YYEKEE (reference sequence). V was trimmed by 4 bases and J by 10 bases, leaving 14 bases between them. The CDR3 length is 12 residues. The CDR3 DNA reads as TGTGCCAGCAGCCCCCTCCGGAGGGGCCAGTACTTC. Amino acid sequence: CASSPLRRGQYF.

The chain couples TRBV7-3 to TRBJ2-1, with 10 bases fitting TRBD2. CDR1 and CDR2 from the germline V gene are SGHTA and FQGTGA. The CDR3 runs 17 residues. With 5 bases clipped from V and 7 bases from J, the junction kept 14 bases outside the gene matches. The CDR3 DNA reads TGTGCCAGCAGCCAACATCCCGGGCTAGCGGGAGTTAATGAGCAGTTCTTC. Amino acids: CASSQHPGLAGVNEQFF.

The V and J genes are TRBV7-9 and TRBJ1-5; D might be TRBD1 (6 bases). Germline lookup yields CDR1 SEHNR and CDR2 FQNEAQ (reference sequence). This CDR3 region has 18 residues. Trimming cost V 4 bases and J 9 bases, with 28 bases left between them. CDR3 region: CASSSLESDRRSGWPQHF. In nucleotides, the CDR3 is TGTGCCAGCAGCTCACTTGAATCAGACAGGCGCAGTGGTTGGCCCCAGCATTTT.

This rearrangement joins TRBV4-2 to TRBJ1-4; D not resolved. This CDR3 region has 15 residues. V was trimmed by 1 base and J by 4 bases, leaving 10 bases between them. Looked up from germline, CDR1 is LGHNA and CDR2 is YNFKEQ. CDR3 coding DNA: TGTGCCAGCAGCCAAGCGAGGCAGCATAATGAAAAACTGTTTTTT. This gives the protein CASSQARQHNEKLFF.

The CDR3 sequence: CASSYSRYEQYF. In DNA, the CDR3 is TGTGCCAGCAGTTACTCCAGATACGAGCAGTACTTC. This chain joins TRBV6-5 and TRBJ2-7; D remains ambiguous. CDR3 size: 12 residues. Germline CDR1 and CDR2: MNHEY and SVGAGI. V lost 0 bases and J lost 4, with 4 bases in between.

The CDR3 sequence is CASSVPGTPKETQYF. The CDR3 region has the DNA TGTGCCAGCAGTGTCCCCGGGACACCGAAAGAGACCCAGTACTTC. The chain is built from TRBV27 and TRBJ2-5; possible D gene TRBD1, 6 bases. CDR1 MNHEY and CDR2 SMNVEV come from the germline V gene (reference sequence). V was pared by 5 bases and J by 3 bases, with 16 bases between. The CDR3 spans 15 residues.

This clone was seen just once. The chain carries TRBV7-8 and TRBJ1-2; 8 nucleotides line up with TRBD1. The ends lost 5 bases at V and 8 bases at J; junction bases unmatched: 10. This CDR3 is 14 amino acids long. The germline V gene encodes CDR1 SGHVS and CDR2 FQNEAQ. Here the CDR3 reads CASSDRTGSRGYTF. Written as DNA, the CDR3 is TGTGCCAGCAGCGACAGGACAGGGTCGAGAGGCTACACCTTC.